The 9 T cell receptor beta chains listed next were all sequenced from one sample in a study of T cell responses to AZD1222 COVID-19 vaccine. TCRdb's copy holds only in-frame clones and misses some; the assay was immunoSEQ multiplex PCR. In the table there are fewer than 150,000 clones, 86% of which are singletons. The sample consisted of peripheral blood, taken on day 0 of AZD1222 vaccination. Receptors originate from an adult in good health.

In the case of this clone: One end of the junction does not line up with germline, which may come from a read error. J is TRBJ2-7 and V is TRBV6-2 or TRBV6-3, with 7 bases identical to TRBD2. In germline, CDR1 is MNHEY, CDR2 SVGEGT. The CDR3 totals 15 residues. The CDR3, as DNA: TGTGCCAGCAGATACTGGGCCGGGGGGAAATACGAGCAGTACTTC. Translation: CASRYWAGGKYEQYF.

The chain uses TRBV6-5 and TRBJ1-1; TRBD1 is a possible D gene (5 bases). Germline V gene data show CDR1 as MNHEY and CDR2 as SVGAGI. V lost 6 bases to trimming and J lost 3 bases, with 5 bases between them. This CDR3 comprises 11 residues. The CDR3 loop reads CASRTDTEAFF. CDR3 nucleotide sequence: TGTGCCAGCAGGACAGACACTGAAGCTTTCTTT.

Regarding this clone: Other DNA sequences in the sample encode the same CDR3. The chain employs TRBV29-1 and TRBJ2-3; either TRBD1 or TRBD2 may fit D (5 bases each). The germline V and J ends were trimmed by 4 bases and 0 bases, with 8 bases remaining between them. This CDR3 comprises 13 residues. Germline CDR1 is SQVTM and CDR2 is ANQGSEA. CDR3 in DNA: TGCAGCGTTGGGGGGTTTAGCACAGATACGCAGTATTTT. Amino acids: CSVGGFSTDTQYF.

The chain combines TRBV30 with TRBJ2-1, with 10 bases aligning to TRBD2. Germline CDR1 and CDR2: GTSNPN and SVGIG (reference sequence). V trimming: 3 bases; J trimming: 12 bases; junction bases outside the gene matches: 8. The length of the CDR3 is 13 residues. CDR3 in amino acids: CAWRTAGGPRQFF. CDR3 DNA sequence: TGTGCCTGGAGGACAGCGGGGGGGCCTCGGCAGTTCTTC.

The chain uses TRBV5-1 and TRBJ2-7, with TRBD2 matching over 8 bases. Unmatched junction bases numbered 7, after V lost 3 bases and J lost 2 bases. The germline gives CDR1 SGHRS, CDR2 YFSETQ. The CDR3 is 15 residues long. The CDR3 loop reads CASSSLREGPYEQYF. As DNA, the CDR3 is TGCGCCAGCAGCTCCCTCCGGGAGGGCCCCTACGAGCAGTACTTC.

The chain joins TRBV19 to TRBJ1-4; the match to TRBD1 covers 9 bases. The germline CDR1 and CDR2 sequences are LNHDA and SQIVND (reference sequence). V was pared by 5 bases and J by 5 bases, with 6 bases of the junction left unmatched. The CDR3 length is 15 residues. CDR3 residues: CASSVPGQGNEKLFF. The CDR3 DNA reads TGTGCCAGTAGTGTTCCGGGACAGGGAAATGAAAAACTGTTTTTT.

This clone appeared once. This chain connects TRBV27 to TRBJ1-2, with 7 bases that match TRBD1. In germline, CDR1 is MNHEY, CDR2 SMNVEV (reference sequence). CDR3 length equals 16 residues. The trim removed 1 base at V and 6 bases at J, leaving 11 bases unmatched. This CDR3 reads CASSLFHQGDSNGYTF. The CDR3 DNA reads TGTGCCAGCAGTTTATTCCACCAGGGGGACAGCAATGGCTACACCTTC.

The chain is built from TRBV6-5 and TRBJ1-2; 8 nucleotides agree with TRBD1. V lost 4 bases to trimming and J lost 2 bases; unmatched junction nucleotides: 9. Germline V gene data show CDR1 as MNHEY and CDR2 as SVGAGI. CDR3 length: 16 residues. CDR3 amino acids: CASSSGQASLNYGYTF. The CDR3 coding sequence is TGTGCCAGCAGTTCGGGACAGGCGTCCCTGAACTATGGCTACACCTTC.

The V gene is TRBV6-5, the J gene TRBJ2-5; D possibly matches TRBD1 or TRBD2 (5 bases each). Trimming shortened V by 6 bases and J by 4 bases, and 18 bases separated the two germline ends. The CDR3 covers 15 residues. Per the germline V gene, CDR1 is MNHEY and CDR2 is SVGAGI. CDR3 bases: TGTGCCAGCAGATGGTGGGGGACCTCGGGAGAGACCCAGTACTTC. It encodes CASRWWGTSGETQYF.